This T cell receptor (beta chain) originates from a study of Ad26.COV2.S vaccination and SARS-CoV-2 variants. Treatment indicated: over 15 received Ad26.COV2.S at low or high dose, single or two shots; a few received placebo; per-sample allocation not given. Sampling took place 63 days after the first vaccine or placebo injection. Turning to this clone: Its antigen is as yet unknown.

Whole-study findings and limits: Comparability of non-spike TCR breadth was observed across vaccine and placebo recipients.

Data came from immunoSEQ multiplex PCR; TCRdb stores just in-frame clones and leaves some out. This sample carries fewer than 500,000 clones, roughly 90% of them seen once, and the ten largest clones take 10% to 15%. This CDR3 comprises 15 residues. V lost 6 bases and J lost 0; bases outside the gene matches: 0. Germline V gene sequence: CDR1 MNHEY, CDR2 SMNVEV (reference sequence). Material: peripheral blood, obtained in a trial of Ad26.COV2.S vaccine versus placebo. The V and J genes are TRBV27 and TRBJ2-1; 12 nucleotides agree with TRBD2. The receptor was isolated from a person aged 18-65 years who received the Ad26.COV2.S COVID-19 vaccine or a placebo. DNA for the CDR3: TGTGCCAGCAGACTAGCGGGAGGCTCCTACAATGAGCAGTTCTTC. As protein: CASRLAGGSYNEQFF.